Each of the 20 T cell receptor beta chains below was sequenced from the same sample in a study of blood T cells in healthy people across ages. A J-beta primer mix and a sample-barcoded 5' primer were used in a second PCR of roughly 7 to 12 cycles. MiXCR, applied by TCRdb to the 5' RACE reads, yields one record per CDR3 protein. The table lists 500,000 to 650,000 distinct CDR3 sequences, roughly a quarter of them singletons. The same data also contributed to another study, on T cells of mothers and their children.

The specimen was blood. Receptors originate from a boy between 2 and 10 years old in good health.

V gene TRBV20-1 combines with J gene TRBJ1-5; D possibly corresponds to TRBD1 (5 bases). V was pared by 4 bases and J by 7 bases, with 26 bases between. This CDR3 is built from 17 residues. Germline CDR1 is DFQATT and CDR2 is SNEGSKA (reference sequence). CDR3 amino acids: CSATGMGGGRFQQPQHF. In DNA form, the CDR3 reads TGCAGTGCTACTGGCATGGGGGGGGGACGTTTTCAGCAGCCCCAGCATTTT.

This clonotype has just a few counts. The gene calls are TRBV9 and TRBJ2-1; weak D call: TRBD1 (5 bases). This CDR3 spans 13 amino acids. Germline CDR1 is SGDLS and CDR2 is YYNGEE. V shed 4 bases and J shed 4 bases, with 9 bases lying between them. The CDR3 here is CASSTRDYNEQFF. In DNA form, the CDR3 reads TGTGCCAGCAGCACCAGGGATTACAATGAGCAGTTCTTC.

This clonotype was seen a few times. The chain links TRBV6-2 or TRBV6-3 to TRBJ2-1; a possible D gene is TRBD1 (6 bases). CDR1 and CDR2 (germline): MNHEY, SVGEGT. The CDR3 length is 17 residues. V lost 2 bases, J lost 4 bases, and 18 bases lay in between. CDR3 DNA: TGTGCCAGCAGTTACATCCCCTGGACAGAAATATACAATGAGCAGTTCTTC. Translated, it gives CASSYIPWTEIYNEQFF.

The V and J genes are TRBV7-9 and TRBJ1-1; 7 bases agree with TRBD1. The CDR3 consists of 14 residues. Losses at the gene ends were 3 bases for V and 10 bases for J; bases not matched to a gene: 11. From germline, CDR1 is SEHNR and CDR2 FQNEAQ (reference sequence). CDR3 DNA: TGTGCCAGCAGCTTCCTGGACAGGCCCTTCGTAGCTTTCTTT. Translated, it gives CASSFLDRPFVAFF.

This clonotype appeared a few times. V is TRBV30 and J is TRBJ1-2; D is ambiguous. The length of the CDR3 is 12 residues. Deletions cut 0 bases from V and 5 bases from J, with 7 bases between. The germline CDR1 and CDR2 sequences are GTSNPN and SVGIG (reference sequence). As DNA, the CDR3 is TGTGCCTGGAGTGTTAAGGCTTATGGCTACACCTTC. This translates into CAWSVKAYGYTF.

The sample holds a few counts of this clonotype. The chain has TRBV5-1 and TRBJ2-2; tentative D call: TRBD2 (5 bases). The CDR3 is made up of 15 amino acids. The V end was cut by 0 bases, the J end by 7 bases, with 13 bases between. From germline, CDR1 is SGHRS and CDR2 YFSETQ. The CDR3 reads CASSLEGVDNGELFF. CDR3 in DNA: TGCGCCAGCAGCTTGGAGGGAGTGGATAACGGGGAGCTGTTTTTT.

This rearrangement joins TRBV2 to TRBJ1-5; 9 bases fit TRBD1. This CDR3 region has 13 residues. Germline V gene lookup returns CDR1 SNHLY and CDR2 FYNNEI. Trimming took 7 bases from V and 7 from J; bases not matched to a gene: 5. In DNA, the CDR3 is TGTGCCAGCAAGGGACAGGGTTGGCAGCCCCAGCATTTT. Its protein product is CASKGQGWQPQHF.

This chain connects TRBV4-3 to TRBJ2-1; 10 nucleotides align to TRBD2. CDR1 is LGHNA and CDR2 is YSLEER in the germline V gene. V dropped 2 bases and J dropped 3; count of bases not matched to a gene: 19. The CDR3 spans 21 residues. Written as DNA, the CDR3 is TGCGCCAGCAGCCAAATAACCCCGGGACTAGCGAATTTTCTCCGCTACAATGAGCAGTTCTTC. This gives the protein CASSQITPGLANFLRYNEQFF.

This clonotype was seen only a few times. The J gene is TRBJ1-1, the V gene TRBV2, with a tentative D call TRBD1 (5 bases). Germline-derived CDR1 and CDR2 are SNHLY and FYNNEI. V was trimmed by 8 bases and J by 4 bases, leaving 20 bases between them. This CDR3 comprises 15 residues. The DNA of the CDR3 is TGTGCCAGCCCCGGGGACTCGCGATTGGGCACTGAAGCTTTCTTT. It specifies CASPGDSRLGTEAFF.

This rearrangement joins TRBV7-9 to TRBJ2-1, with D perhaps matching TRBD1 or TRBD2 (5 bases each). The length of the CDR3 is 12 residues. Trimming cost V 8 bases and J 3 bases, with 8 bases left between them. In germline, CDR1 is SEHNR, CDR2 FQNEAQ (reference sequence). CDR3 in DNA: TGTGCCAGCGGGGGTATCTACAATGAGCAGTTCTTC. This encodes CASGGIYNEQFF.

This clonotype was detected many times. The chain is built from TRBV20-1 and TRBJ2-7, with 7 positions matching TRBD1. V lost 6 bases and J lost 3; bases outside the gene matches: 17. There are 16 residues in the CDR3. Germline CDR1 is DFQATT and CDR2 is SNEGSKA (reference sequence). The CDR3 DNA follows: TGCAGTGCCCTCGACAGGGCTGCCAACATGGGCTACGAGCAGTACTTC. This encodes CSALDRAANMGYEQYF.

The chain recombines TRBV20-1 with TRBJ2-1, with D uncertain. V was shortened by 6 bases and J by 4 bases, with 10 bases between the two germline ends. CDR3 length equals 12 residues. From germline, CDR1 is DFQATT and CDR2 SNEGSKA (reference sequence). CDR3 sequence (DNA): TGCAGTGCCTCCCGGAGTTACAATGAGCAGTTCTTC. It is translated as CSASRSYNEQFF.

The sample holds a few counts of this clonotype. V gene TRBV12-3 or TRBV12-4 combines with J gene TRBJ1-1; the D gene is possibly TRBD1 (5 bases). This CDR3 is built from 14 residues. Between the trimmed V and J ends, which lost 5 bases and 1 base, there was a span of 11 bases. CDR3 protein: CASSPGGANTEAFF. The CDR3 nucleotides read TGTGCCAGCAGTCCCGGGGGTGCGAACACTGAAGCTTTCTTT.

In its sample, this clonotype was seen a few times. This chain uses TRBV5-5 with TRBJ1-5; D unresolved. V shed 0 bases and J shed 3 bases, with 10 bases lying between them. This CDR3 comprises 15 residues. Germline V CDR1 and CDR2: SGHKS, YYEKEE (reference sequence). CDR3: CASSLGVNLNQPQHF. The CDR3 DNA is TGTGCCAGCAGCTTGGGGGTAAACCTCAATCAGCCCCAGCATTTT.

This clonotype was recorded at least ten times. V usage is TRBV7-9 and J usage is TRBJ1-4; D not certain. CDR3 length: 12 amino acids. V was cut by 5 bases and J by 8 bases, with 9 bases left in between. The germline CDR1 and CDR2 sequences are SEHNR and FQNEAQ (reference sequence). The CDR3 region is CASSLSREKLFF. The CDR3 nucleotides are TGTGCCAGCAGCCTCTCCCGGGAAAAACTGTTTTTT.

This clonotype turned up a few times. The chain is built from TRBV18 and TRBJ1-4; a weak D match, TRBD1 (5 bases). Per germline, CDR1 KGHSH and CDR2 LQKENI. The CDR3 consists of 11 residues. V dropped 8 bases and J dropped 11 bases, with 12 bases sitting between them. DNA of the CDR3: TGTGCCAGCGGGGACGGAACGAAACTGTTTTTT. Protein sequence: CASGDGTKLFF.

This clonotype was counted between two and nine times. The CDR3 sequence is CASSFEGQGYGYTF. The CDR3, as DNA: TGTGCCAGCAGCTTTGAGGGACAGGGCTATGGCTACACCTTC. The chain is built from TRBV5-4 and TRBJ1-2; 9 nucleotides agree with TRBD1. The CDR3 runs to 14 residues. Germline CDR1 is SGHNT and CDR2 is YYREEE (reference sequence). V lost 2 bases, J lost 4 bases, and 3 bases stayed unmatched.

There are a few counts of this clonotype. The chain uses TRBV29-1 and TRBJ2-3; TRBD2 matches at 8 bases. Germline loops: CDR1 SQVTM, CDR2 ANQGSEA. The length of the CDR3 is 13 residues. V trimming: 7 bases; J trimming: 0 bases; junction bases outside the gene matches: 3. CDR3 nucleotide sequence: TGCAGCGAAGTAGCGGGAAGCACAGATACGCAGTATTTT. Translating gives CSEVAGSTDTQYF.

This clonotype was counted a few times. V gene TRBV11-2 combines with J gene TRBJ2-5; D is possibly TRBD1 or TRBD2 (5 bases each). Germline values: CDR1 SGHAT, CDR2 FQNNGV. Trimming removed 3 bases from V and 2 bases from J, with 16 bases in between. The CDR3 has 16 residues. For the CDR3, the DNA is TGTGCCAGCAGCTTTGGCTCCCAGGGACGGCAAGAGACCCAGTACTTC. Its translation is CASSFGSQGRQETQYF.

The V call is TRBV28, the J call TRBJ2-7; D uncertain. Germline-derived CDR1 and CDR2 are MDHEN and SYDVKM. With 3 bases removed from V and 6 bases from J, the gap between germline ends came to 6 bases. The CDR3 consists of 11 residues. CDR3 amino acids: CASSFVSEQYF. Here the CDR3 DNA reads TGTGCCAGCAGTTTTGTATCCGAGCAGTACTTC.